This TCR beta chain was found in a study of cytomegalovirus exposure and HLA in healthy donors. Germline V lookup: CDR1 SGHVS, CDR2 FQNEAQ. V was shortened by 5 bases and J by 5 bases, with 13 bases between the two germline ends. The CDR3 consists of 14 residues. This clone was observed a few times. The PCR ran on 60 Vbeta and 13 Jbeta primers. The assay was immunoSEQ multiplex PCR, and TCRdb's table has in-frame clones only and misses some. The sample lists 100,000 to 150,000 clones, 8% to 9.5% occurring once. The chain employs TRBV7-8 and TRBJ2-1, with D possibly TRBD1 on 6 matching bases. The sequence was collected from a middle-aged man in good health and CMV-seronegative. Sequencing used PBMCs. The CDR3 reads CASSVGQRHNEQFF. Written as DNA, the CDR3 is TGTGCCAGCAGCGTTGGACAGCGGCACAATGAGCAGTTCTTC.